The 8 T cell receptor beta chains below all came from one sample that was sequenced in a study of cytomegalovirus exposure and HLA in healthy donors. 60 Vbeta and 13 Jbeta primers were used in PCR. The repertoire was sequenced with immunoSEQ multiplex PCR; TCRdb's copy has only in-frame clones and lacks some. Among 200,000 to 250,000 clones listed, about 80% were seen once. The specimen was PBMCs. The receptors shown here come from a woman aged 40 to 49 in good health and CMV-seronegative.

This rearrangement joins TRBV4-2 to TRBJ1-2, with 8 bases aligning to TRBD1. CDR3 length: 14 residues. Looked up from germline, CDR1 is LGHNA and CDR2 is YNFKEQ. Germline trimming cut 3 bases from V and 4 bases from J; bases unmatched to any gene: 4. The CDR3 DNA reads as TGTGCCAGCAGCCAGACAGGGGATCTCTATGGCTACACCTTC. Residues: CASSQTGDLYGYTF.

The V gene is TRBV29-1, the J gene TRBJ1-2, with D maybe TRBD1 (5 bases). Trimming took off 7 bases at V and 4 bases at J, with 16 bases between the two ends. This CDR3 is built from 13 residues. CDR1 and CDR2 (germline): SQVTM, ANQGSEA. The CDR3 protein is CSARDSWGYGYTF. CDR3 DNA: TGCAGCGCACGGGACTCCTGGGGCTATGGCTACACCTTC. Full variable domain (rest looked up from reference TRBV29-1 and TRBJ1-2): SAVISQKPSRDICQRGTSLTIQCQVDSQVTMMFWYRQQPGQSLTLIATANQGSEATYESGFVIDKFPISRPNLTFSTLTVSNMSPEDSSIYLCSARDSWGYGYTFGSGTRLTVV.

This clone was seen a single time. The chain links TRBV9 to TRBJ1-3, with 8 positions matching TRBD1. After removal of 1 base from V and 0 bases from J, the junction contained 9 bases not matched to a gene. The germline V gene has CDR1 SGDLS and CDR2 YYNGEE. This CDR3 region has 18 residues. Written as DNA, the CDR3 is TGTGCCAGCAGCGTATCTTCCGGACAGGGTTACTCTGGAAACACCATATATTTT. Translating gives CASSVSSGQGYSGNTIYF.

This sequence joins TRBV27 and TRBJ1-4; TRBD1 is a possible D gene (5 bases). Deletions cut 5 bases from V and 8 bases from J, with 12 bases between. The CDR3 loop spans 13 amino acids. Germline-derived CDR1 and CDR2 are MNHEY and SMNVEV (reference sequence). CDR3 DNA sequence: TGTGCCAGCAGTCGACCGGGGGGAGAAAAACTGTTTTTT. This encodes CASSRPGGEKLFF. The complete variable domain, with remaining parts taken from reference TRBV27 and TRBJ1-4, reads EAQVTQNPRYLITVTGKKLTVTCSQNMNHEYMSWYRQDPGLGLRQIYYSMNVEVTDKGDVPEGYKVSRKEKRNFPLILESPSPNQTSLYFCASSRPGGEKLFFGSGTQLSVL.

The chain employs TRBV5-6 and TRBJ1-2; TRBD1 agrees at 10 bases. The CDR3 runs 16 residues. Germline loops: CDR1 SGHDT, CDR2 YYEEEE. The V gene end was trimmed by 4 bases and the J gene end by 5 bases; junction bases not matched to a gene: 11. The CDR3, as DNA: TGTGCCAGCAGCGAAGCCGGGACAGGGGATCGGTATGGCTACACCTTC. Residues: CASSEAGTGDRYGYTF. Based on the CDR3 plus reference TRBV5-6 and TRBJ1-2, the full variable domain is DAGVTQSPTHLIKTRGQQVTLRCSPKSGHDTVSWYQQALGQGPQFIFQYYEEEERQRGNFPDRFSGHQFPNYSSELNVNALLLGDSALYLCASSEAGTGDRYGYTFGSGTRLTVV.

This rearrangement joins TRBV5-1 to TRBJ1-1; the match to TRBD1 covers 7 bases. Germline V CDR1 and CDR2: SGHRS, YFSETQ. This CDR3 spans 12 amino acids. Losses at the gene ends were 4 bases for V and 7 bases for J; bases not matched to a gene: 4. The CDR3 spells CASSRTGLEAFF. The DNA of the CDR3 is TGCGCCAGCAGCCGGACAGGCCTTGAAGCTTTCTTT. The full variable domain, rest sourced from reference TRBV5-1 and TRBJ1-1, is KAGVTQTPRYLIKTRGQQVTLSCSPISGHRSVSWYQQTPGQGLQFLFEYFSETQRNKGNFPGRFSGRQFSNSRSEMNVSTLELGDSALYLCASSRTGLEAFFGQGTRLTVV.

The genes are TRBV7-9 and TRBJ1-2; unclear D gene. V shed 1 base and J shed 4 bases, with 13 bases lying between them. The germline gives CDR1 SEHNR, CDR2 FQNEAQ (reference sequence). There are 15 residues in the CDR3. The CDR3 protein is CASSLDGSVIYGYTF. CDR3 DNA sequence: TGTGCCAGCAGCTTAGACGGTTCGGTGATCTATGGCTACACCTTC.

The rearrangement joins TRBV7-8 to TRBJ2-1; a weak D match, TRBD1 (6 bases). Germline loops: CDR1 SGHVS, CDR2 FQNEAQ. V lost 5 bases and J lost 2, with 16 bases in between. The CDR3 is 16 residues long. The CDR3 is CASSTSPTGAYNEQFF. CDR3 nucleotides: TGTGCCAGCAGCACCTCCCCGACAGGAGCCTACAATGAGCAGTTCTTC.